A selection of T cell receptor beta chains follows, all from one sample in a study of CD8+CD57+ T cells in acquired aplastic anemia. MiXCR, run by TCRdb on the reads, gives a single entry per CDR3 protein. The data hold 450,000 to 600,000 distinct CDR3 sequences, with around 30% observed a single time. Sequencing used sorted CD4+, CD8+, or CD8+CD57+ T cells (not recorded which) from PBMCs. Source of these receptors: a human donor with aplastic anemia. Each CDR3 is given with its conserved first and last residue. The D gene is left open where the match is weak. Size is omitted from some rows. Given values are once, few, many or a class for expanded clones.

>TRBV5-1|.|.|TRBJ2-2
TGCGCCAGCAGCTTGGCTGGCTCCAACACCGGGGAGCTGTTTTTT
CASSLAGSNTGELFF
>TRBV11-1|.|.|TRBJ2-5
TGTGCCAGCAGCTGGGGACCGCAACAAGAGACCCAGTACTTC
CASSWGPQQETQYF
>TRBV20-1|.|few|TRBJ1-3
TGCAGTGCTAGAGTCACAGTCTCTGGAAACACCATATATTTT
CSARVTVSGNTIYF
>TRBV27|.|few|TRBJ1-6
TGTGCCACCATTCTGGATAATTCACCCCTCCACTTT
CATILDNSPLHF
>TRBV12-3/TRBV12-4|.|few|TRBJ2-7
TGTGCCAGCAGTTTTCAGGTCCCCGTCGAGCAGTACTTC
CASSFQVPVEQYF
>TRBV6-5|.|.|TRBJ1-2
TGTGCCAGCAGTTATTTTGGCGGGCAGACACGAAACTATGGCTACGCCTTC
CASSYFGGQTRNYGYAF
>TRBV11-2|TRBD1|few|TRBJ2-7
TGTGCCAGCAGCTCGGGACAGGGGGTCTACGAGCAGTACTTC
CASSSGQGVYEQYF
>TRBV5-1|.|few|TRBJ2-7
TGCGCCAGCAGCTTCGTTAGAGGAGCTGACGACTTCTACGAGCAGTACTTC
CASSFVRGADDFYEQYF
>TRBV10-3|.|few|TRBJ1-2
TGTGCCATCAGTGAGTCTGCTGGGGGAAACTATGGCTACACCTTC
CAISESAGGNYGYTF
>TRBV5-1|TRBD1|many|TRBJ1-2
TGCGCCAGCAGCTTGGGTCAGGGGGCAGAGTATGGCTACACCTTC
CASSLGQGAEYGYTF
>TRBV9|.|many|TRBJ1-5
TGTGCCAGCAGCGTATTCGCAGATCAGCCCCAGCATTTT
CASSVFADQPQHF
>TRBV12-5|TRBD1|few|TRBJ1-1
TGTGCTAGTGGATCCGACAGGGAGGCCCCTGAAGCTTTCTTT
CASGSDREAPEAFF
>TRBV5-5|.|few|TRBJ1-4
TGTGCCAGCAGCTTTGGTTCGGGGACAACTAATGAAAAACTGTTTTTT
CASSFGSGTTNEKLFF
>TRBV24-1|.|.|TRBJ1-2
TGTGCCACCAGTGATTTGGGGTCTACTTACTATGGCTACACCTTC
CATSDLGSTYYGYTF
>TRBV20-1|TRBD2|.|TRBJ2-1
TGCAGTGCTAGAGGAACTAGCGGGAGCCATGAGCAGTTCTTC
CSARGTSGSHEQFF
>TRBV6-1|.|few|TRBJ2-3
TGTGCCAGCAGGTCCCTATCAGATACGCAGTATTTT
CASRSLSDTQYF
>TRBV19|TRBD1|.|TRBJ2-3
TGTGCCAGTAGTACTCCGGGACAGGGGGCTGGTACGCAGTATTTT
CASSTPGQGAGTQYF
>TRBV20-1|.|many|TRBJ1-2
TGCAGTGCTAGAGGGGTGGCAGGCCGAGACGTTAATGGCTACACCTTC
CSARGVAGRDVNGYTF
>TRBV7-8|TRBD2|many|TRBJ2-5
TGTGCCAGCAGCCCAAGGGTAGGGACTAGCGGGAAAGAGACCCAGTACTTC
CASSPRVGTSGKETQYF
>TRBV25-1|TRBD2|few|TRBJ2-7
TGTGCCAGCACCTTGGGCGGGAGAAGCTACGAGCAGTACTTC
CASTLGGRSYEQYF
>TRBV9|.|many|TRBJ1-3
TGTGCCAGCAGGGGAGCTGGAAACACCATATATTTT
CASRGAGNTIYF
>TRBV9|.|.|TRBJ2-3
TGTGCCAGCAGCACAGGACCAACCGGCCCAGATACGCAGTATTTT
CASSTGPTGPDTQYF
>TRBV30|.|.|TRBJ1-6
TGTGCCTGGAGTGTAGGGGGGGCGCGTAATTCACCCCTCCACTTT
CAWSVGGARNSPLHF
>TRBV24-1|.|many|TRBJ1-5
TGTGCCACCAGTGACCAGTCCCGCGCAGGGAGTTCTCAGCCCCAGCATTTT
CATSDQSRAGSSQPQHF
>TRBV19|TRBD2|.|TRBJ2-1
TGTGCCAGTAGTATATCCAGCGGGGGCATCGATGAGCAGTTCTTC
CASSISSGGIDEQFF
>TRBV6-1|.|few|TRBJ1-5
TGTGCCAGCAGCAATGGTCAAAATCAGCCCCAGCATTTT
CASSNGQNQPQHF
>TRBV7-2|.|many|TRBJ1-1
TGTGCCAGCAGCATACCTTTGAAGGGACCCAAAACGAACACTGAAGCTTTCTTT
CASSIPLKGPKTNTEAFF
>TRBV2|.|.|TRBJ1-6
TGTGCCAGCACCGACGGCTATAATTCACCCCTCCACTTT
CASTDGYNSPLHF
>TRBV7-7|.|.|TRBJ2-5
TGTGCCAGCAGCTTAGAGGGGCTCCTTGGGGCCCAGTACTTC
CASSLEGLLGAQYF
>TRBV14|.|many|TRBJ2-7
TGTGCCAGCAGCCAAGATCTAAGGGACGAGCAGTACTTC
CASSQDLRDEQYF
>TRBV5-6|.|.|TRBJ1-3
TGTGCCAGCAGCCGGGACCGCACTCTCTCTGGAAACACCATATATTTT
CASSRDRTLSGNTIYF
>TRBV29-1|.|many|TRBJ1-6
TGCAGCGTGAAACAGGGATCTCGGAATTCACCCCTCCACTTT
CSVKQGSRNSPLHF
>TRBV7-8|TRBD2|many|TRBJ2-7
TGTGCCAGCAGCTTACGGCGGGAGGGATACGAGCAGTACTTC
CASSLRREGYEQYF
>TRBV19|TRBD1|.|TRBJ1-1
TGTGCCAGTAGTTTGACAGGGGGCGTGGGCACTGAAGCTTTCTTT
CASSLTGGVGTEAFF
>TRBV25-1|TRBD2|.|TRBJ2-3
TGTGCCAGCAGCTCACTAGCGGGGGGGCTCACAGATACGCAGTATTTT
CASSSLAGGLTDTQYF
>TRBV5-5|.|few|TRBJ1-5
TGTGCCAGCAGCGCGGGACACTCGTATAGCAATCAGCCCCAGCATTTT
CASSAGHSYSNQPQHF
>TRBV20-1|TRBD2|.|TRBJ2-1
TGCAGTGCTATCATGGGACTAGCGGGGGGAGGTGAGCAGTTCTTC
CSAIMGLAGGGEQFF